The source of this TCR beta chain is a study of shared clonotypes between healthy human individuals. Deep-level assay runs were performed. The repertoire was sequenced with immunoSEQ multiplex PCR; TCRdb's copy has only in-frame clones and lacks some. This table holds roughly 2 million clones, 85% to 95% found once. The germline CDR1 and CDR2 sequences are SNHLY and FYNNEI. The CDR3 has 14 amino acids. V was clipped by 3 bases and J by 10 bases, with 16 bases between them. This sequence joins TRBV2 and TRBJ1-5; D not certain. The receptor was derived from a man aged 18 to 30 in good health. The sample was naive CD4+ T cells sorted from blood. Subset meaning: CD45RA+ positively selected. The chain's CDR3 is CASSDWSDLYPQHF. CDR3 sequence (DNA): TGTGCCAGCAGTGATTGGTCGGACTTATATCCCCAGCATTTT.